This TCR beta chain came from a study of CD8 T cells in Susac syndrome. Study background: At the time of blood draw, patients with Susac syndrome were therapy-naive, receiving corticosteroids, or receiving intravenous immunoglobulin alone.

In regard to this clonotype: What it recognizes is unknown.

This CDR3 contains 14 residues. V lost 4 bases to trimming and J lost 5 bases, with 14 bases between them. Germline V CDR1 and CDR2: SQVTM, ANQGSEA. Roughly 0.45 to 1 ug RNA was reverse transcribed with random hexamers. TCRdb recomputed calls from the immunoSEQ multiplex PCR reads with MiXCR, one row per CDR3 protein. The sample has about 94,000 distinct CDR3 sequences, around 94% seen once. Study conclusions and caveats: Clonal expansion was not observed in the Susac syndrome CD4+ T cell repertoires.

The CD8+ and CD4+ T cells were isolated magnetically using a negative isolation approach, whereas the TEMRA cells were enriched by FACS. This TCR was recovered from a human donor with Susac syndrome. Sample: CD4+ T cells from PBMCs. This chain links TRBV29-1 with TRBJ2-2; D is possibly TRBD1 (5 bases). The chain's CDR3 is CSVGQGVLTGELFF. CDR3 in DNA: TGCAGCGTTGGGCAGGGCGTGTTGACCGGGGAGCTGTTTTTT.